This record covers a single T cell receptor beta chain. Its antigen remains unidentified. This sample is part of a study of cytomegalovirus exposure and HLA in healthy donors. Repertoires were generated with immunoSEQ multiplex PCR, while TCRdb's copy carries only in-frame clones and drops some. The sample includes roughly 350,000 clones, 75% to 90% seen only once; the top ten take 0.75% to 0.85%. V was pared by 2 bases and J by 3 bases, with 14 bases between. Germline V lookup: CDR1 SGHTA, CDR2 FQGNSA. This CDR3 spans 15 amino acids. Points from the study as a whole: Specificity of a few CMV-associated chains for CMV antigens was verified in vitro.

V is TRBV7-2 and J is TRBJ2-7, with D maybe TRBD1 (6 bases). Sequenced material: PBMCs. The receptor's source is a woman between 18 and 29 years old in good health and CMV-seronegative. CDR3 amino acids: CASSLPGHGLYEQYF. CDR3 DNA: TGTGCCAGCAGCTTACCGGGACATGGTCTCTACGAGCAGTACTTC.